This T cell receptor beta chain was recorded in a study of blood T cell repertoires in COVID-19. Study-wide background: Some COVID-19 samples were acute and others convalescent; all came from the United States, Italy and Spain. The analysed material was cDNA or gDNA that came from T cells, B-cell-depleted T cells, or PBMCs.

CDR1 MDHEN and CDR2 SYDVKM come from the germline V gene. Trimming left V 2 bases short and J 3 bases short, with 8 bases between. The CDR3 has 13 amino acids. Original analysis: Estimation of nucleated cell counts was performed using reference gene primer amplification. TCRdb keeps only in-frame clones here, not all; method: immunoSEQ multiplex PCR. The V and J calls and the clone size are those of that table, but D and trimming were determined from the DNA. The sample lists just under 20,000 clones; more than 75% were seen once. Sequenced: peripheral blood. The receptor comes from a human donor with active COVID-19. The donor label of this sample is uncertain. The rearrangement uses TRBV28 and TRBJ2-7; the D gene is possibly TRBD1 (6 bases). CDR3 DNA sequence: TGTGCCAGCAGTTTAGGGGGCGGCTACGAGCAGTACTTC. It encodes CASSLGGGYEQYF.